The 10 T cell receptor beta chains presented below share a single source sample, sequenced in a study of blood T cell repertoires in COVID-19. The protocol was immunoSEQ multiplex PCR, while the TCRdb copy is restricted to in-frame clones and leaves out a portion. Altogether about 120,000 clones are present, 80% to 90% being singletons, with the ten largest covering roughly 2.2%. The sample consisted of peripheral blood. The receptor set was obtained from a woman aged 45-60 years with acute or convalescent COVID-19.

CDR3 nucleotides: TGCGCCAGCAGCTCTGGAGGGGGCCTAAGCACAGATACGCAGTATTTT. Translation gives CASSSGGGLSTDTQYF. The chain employs TRBV5-1 and TRBJ2-3; possible D gene TRBD1, 7 bases. V lost 3 bases to trimming and J lost 0 bases, with 14 bases between them. Germline V gene data show CDR1 as SGHRS and CDR2 as YFSETQ. The CDR3 covers 16 residues.

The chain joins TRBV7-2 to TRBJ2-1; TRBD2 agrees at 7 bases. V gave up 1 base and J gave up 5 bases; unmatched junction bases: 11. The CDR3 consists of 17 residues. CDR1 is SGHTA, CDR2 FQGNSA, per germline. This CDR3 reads CASSLGGLAGVDNEQFF. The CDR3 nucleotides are TGTGCCAGCAGCTTAGGGGGCCTCGCGGGAGTCGACAATGAGCAGTTCTTC.

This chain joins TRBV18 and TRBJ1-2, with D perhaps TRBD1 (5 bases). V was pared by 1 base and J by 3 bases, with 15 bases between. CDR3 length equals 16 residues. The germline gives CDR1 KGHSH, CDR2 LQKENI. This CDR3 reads CASSPQGRVGDYGYTF. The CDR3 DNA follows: TGTGCCAGCTCACCACAAGGCCGGGTAGGGGACTATGGCTACACCTTC. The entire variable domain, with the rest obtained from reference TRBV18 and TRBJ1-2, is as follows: NAGVMQNPRHLVRRRGQEARLRCSPMKGHSHVYWYRQLPEEGLKFMVYLQKENIIDESGMPKERFSAEFPKEGPSILRIQQVVRGDSAAYFCASSPQGRVGDYGYTFGSGTRLTVV.

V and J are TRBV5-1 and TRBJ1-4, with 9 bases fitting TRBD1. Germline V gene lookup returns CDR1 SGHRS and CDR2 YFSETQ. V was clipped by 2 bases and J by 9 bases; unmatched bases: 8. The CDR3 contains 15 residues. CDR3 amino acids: CASSFESDRGQKLFF. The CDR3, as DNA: TGCGCCAGCAGCTTCGAATCGGACAGGGGCCAAAAACTGTTTTTT. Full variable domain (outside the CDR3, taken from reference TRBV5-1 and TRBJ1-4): KAGVTQTPRYLIKTRGQQVTLSCSPISGHRSVSWYQQTPGQGLQFLFEYFSETQRNKGNFPGRFSGRQFSNSRSEMNVSTLELGDSALYLCASSFESDRGQKLFFGSGTQLSVL.

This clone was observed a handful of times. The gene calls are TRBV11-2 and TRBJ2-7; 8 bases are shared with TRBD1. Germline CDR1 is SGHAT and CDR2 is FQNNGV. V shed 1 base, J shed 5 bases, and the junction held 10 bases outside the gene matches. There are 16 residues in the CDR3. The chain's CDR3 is CASSLVLDRVSDEQYF. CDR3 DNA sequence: TGTGCCAGCAGCTTAGTACTGGACAGGGTGTCGGACGAGCAGTACTTC.

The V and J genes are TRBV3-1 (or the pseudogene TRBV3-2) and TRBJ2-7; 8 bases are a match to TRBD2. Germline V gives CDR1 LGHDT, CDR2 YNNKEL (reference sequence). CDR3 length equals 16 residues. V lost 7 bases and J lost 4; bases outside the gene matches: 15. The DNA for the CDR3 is TGTGCCAGCACCCACGAAGGGCTAGCGGGTGAATACGAGCAGTACTTC. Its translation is CASTHEGLAGEYEQYF.

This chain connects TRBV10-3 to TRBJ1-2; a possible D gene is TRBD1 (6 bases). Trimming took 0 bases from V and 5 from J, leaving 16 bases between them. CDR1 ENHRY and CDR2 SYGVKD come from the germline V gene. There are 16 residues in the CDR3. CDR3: CAISESMFGGGYGYTF. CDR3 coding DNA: TGTGCCATCAGTGAGTCGATGTTTGGGGGCGGGTATGGCTACACCTTC.

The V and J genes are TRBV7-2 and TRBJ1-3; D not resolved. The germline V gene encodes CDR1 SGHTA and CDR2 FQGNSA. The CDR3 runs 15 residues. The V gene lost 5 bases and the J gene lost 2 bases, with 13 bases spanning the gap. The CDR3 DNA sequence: TGTGCCAGCAGCCTTAGAGGGAGTGCTGGAAACACCATATATTTT. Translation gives CASSLRGSAGNTIYF.

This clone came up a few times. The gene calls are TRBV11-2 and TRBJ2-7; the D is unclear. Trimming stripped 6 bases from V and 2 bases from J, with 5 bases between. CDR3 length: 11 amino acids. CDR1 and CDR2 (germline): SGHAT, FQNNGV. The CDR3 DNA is TGTGCCAGCAGTTCCGCCTACGAGCAGTACTTC. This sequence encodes CASSSAYEQYF.

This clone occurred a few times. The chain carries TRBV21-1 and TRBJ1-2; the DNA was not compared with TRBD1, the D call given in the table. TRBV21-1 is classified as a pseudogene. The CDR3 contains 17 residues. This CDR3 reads CASSKGVTGGPAGGYTF. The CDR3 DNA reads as TGTGCCAGCAGCAAAGGGGTGACAGGGGGCCCCGCCGGTGGCTACACCTTC.